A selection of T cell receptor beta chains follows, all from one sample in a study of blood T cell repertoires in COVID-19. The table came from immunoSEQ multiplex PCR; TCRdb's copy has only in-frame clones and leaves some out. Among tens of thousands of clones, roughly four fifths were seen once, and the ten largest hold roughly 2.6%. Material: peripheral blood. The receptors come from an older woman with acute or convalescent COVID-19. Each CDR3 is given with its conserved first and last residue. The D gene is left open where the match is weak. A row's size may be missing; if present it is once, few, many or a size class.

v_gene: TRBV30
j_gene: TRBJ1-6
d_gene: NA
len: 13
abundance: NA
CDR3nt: TGTGCCTGGGGGAGAGGGCTGAATTCACCCCTCCACTTT
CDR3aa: CAWGRGLNSPLHF

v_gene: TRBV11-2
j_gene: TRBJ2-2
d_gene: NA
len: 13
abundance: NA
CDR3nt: TGTGCCAGCAGCCGTACGAACACCGGGGAGCTGTTTTTT
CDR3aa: CASSRTNTGELFF

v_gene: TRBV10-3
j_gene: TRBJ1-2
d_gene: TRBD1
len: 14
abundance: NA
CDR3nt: TGTGCCATCAAGCCGGGACAGGGGGCTGGTGGCTACACCTTC
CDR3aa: CAIKPGQGAGGYTF

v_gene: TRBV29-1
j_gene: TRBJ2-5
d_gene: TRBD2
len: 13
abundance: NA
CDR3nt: TGCAGCACCCCGGGCCCGGGGGGGGAGACCCAGTACTTC
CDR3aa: CSTPGPGGETQYF

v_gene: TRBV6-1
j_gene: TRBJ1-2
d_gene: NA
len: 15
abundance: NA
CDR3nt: TGTGCCAGCAGTGAAGACAGGCACCTTTTCTATGGCTACACCTTC
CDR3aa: CASSEDRHLFYGYTF

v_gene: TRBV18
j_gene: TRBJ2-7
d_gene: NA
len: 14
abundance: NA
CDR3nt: TGTGCCAGCTCACGTCCCGGGACAACTTACGAGCAGTACTTC
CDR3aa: CASSRPGTTYEQYF

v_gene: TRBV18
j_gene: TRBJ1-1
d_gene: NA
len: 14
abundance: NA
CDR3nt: TGTGCCAGCTCACCAACAGGGATGAACACTGAAGCTTTCTTT
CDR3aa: CASSPTGMNTEAFF

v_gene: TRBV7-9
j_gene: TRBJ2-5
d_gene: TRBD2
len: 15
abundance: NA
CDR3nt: TGTGCCAGCAGCTTAGTACTAGCGGGGGTTGAGACCCAGTACTTC
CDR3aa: CASSLVLAGVETQYF

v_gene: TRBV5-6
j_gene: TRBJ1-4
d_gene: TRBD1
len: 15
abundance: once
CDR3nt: TGTGCCAGCAGCTTGCGGGACAGGGGGACAGAAAAACTGTTTTTT
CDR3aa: CASSLRDRGTEKLFF

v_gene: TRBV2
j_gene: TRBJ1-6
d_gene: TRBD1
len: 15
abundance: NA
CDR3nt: TGTGCCAGCCGACAGGGGGCTGTTCGGAATTCACCCCTCCACTTT
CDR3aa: CASRQGAVRNSPLHF

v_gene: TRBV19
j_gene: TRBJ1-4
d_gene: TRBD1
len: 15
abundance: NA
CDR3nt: TGTGCCAGTAGGAAGTCCAGGGGGCTCACTGAAAAACTGTTTTTT
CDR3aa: CASRKSRGLTEKLFF

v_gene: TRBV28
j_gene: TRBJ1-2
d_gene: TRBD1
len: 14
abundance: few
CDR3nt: TGTGCCGTACCCTTACCGGGACAGACATATGGCTACACCTTC
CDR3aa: CAVPLPGQTYGYTF

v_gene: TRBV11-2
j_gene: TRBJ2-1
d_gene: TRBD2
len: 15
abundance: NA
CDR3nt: TGTGCCAGCAGCTTAGTGGGCGGGGGATACAATGAGCAGTTCTTC
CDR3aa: CASSLVGGGYNEQFF

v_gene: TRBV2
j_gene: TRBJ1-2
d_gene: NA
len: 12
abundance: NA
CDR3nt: TGTGCCAGCAGTGAGTCCGTCTATGGCTACACCTTC
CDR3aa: CASSESVYGYTF

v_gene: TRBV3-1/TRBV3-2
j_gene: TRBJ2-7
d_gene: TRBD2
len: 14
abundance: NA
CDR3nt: TGTGCCAGTACGAGGACTAGCGGATCCTACGAGCAGTACTTC
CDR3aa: CASTRTSGSYEQYF

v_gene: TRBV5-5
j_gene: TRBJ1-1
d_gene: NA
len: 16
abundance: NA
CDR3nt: TGTGCCAGCAGCCCCATAAGTACGGGGTTGAGTACTGAAGCTTTCTTT
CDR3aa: CASSPISTGLSTEAFF

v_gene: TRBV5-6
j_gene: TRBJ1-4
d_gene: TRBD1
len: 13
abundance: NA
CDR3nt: TGTGCCAGCAGCAGTGACAGGGGTGAAAAACTGTTTTTT
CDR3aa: CASSSDRGEKLFF

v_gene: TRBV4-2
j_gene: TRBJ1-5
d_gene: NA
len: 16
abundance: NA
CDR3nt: TGTGCCAGCAGCCAAGATGGATGGGTCGGGGAACAGCCCCAGCATTTT
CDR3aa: CASSQDGWVGEQPQHF

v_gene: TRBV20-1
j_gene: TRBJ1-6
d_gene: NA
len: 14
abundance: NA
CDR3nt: TGCAGTGCTAGTCGTGGACTCGAAGGGTCACCCCTCCACTTT
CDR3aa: CSASRGLEGSPLHF

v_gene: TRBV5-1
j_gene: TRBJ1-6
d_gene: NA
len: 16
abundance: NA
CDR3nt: TGCGCCAGCAGCTTGGTTGGGAGCTCCTATAATTCACCCCTCCACTTT
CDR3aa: CASSLVGSSYNSPLHF

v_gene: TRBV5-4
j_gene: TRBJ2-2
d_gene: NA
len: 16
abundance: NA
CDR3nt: TGTGCCAGCAGCTTCGGGCAGGGCCCTAACACCGGGGAGCTGTTTTTT
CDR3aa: CASSFGQGPNTGELFF

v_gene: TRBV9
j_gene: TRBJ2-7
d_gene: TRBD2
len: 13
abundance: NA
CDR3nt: TGTGCCAGCAGCACCCCGGGACTAGCCGAGCAGTACTTC
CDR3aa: CASSTPGLAEQYF

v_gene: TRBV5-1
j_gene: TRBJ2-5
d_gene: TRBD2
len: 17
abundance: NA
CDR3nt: TGCGCCAGCAGCCCGCGACTAGCGGGAGGCGTCCAAGAGACCCAGTACTTC
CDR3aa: CASSPRLAGGVQETQYF

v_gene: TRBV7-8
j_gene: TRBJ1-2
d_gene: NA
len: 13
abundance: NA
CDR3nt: TGTGCCAGCAGCTTAGGGCAGGACTATGGCTACACCTTC
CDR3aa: CASSLGQDYGYTF

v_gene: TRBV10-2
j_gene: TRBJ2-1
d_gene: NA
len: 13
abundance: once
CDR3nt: TGCGCCAGCAGTGCTCTGGGGGCCAATGAGCAGTTCTTC
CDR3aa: CASSALGANEQFF

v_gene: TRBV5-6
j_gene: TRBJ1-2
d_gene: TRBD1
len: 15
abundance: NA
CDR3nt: TGTGCCAGCAGCTTCCTAATGAGGACAGGGTATGGCTACACCTTC
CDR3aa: CASSFLMRTGYGYTF

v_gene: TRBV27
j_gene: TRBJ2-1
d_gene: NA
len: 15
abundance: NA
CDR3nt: TGTGCCAGCAGTTTATCGATGGACAGATACAATGAGCAGTTCTTC
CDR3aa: CASSLSMDRYNEQFF

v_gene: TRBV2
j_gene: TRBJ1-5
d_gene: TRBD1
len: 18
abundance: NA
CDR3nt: TGTGCCAGCAGTGATCCCCAGACCGGGACAGGGCTTCATCAGCCCCAGCATTTT
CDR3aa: CASSDPQTGTGLHQPQHF